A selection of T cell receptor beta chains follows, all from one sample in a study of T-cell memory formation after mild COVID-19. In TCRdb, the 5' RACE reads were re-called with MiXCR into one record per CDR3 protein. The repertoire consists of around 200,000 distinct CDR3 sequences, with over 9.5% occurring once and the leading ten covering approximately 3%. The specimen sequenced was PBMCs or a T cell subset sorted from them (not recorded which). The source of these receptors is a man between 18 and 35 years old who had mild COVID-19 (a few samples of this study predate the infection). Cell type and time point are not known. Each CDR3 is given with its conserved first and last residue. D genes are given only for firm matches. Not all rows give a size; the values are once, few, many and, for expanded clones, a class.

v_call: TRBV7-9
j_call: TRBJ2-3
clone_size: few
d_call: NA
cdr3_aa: CASSLDTATDTQYF
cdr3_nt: TGTGCCAGCAGCTTAGATACGGCCACAGATACGCAGTATTTT

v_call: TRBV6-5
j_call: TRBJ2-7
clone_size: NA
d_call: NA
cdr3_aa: CASSYGEAYEQYF
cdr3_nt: TGTGCCAGCAGTTACGGGGAGGCCTACGAGCAGTACTTC

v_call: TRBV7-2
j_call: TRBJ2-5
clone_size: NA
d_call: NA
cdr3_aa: CASSLATGQETQYF
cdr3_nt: TGTGCCAGCAGCTTAGCAACAGGGCAAGAGACCCAGTACTTC

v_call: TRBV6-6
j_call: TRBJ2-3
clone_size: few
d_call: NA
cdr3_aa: CASSFPRGIGGTDTQYF
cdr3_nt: TGTGCCAGCAGTTTTCCCAGGGGAATAGGTGGAACAGATACGCAGTATTTT

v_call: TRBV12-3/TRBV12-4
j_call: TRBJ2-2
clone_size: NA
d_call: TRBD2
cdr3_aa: CASSLEASGPTRLLFF
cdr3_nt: TGTGCCAGCAGTTTAGAGGCTAGCGGGCCCACGAGATTACTGTTTTTT

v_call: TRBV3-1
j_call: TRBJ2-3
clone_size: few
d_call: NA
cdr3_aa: CASSLISGEDTQYF
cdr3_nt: TGTGCCAGCAGTTTGATATCCGGGGAGGATACGCAGTATTTT

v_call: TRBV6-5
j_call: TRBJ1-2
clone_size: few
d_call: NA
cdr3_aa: CASFPDRNYGYTF
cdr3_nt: TGTGCCAGTTTCCCTGACCGAAACTATGGCTACACCTTC

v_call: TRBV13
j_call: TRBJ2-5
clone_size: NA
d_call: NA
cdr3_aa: CASSLGWAGEETQYF
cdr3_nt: TGTGCCAGCAGCTTAGGCTGGGCAGGGGAAGAGACCCAGTACTTC

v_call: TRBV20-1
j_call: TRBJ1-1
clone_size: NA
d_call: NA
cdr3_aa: CSASTGLNTEAFF
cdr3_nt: TGCAGTGCGTCGACAGGTTTAAACACTGAAGCTTTCTTT

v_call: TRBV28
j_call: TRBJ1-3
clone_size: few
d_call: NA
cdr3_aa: CASSPPGGYGNTIYF
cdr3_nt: TGTGCCAGCAGCCCCCCTGGGGGATATGGAAACACCATATATTTT

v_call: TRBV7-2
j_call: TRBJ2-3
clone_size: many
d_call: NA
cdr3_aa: CASSLVKAGDLTDTQYF
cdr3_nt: TGTGCCAGCAGCTTAGTAAAAGCGGGCGACCTCACAGATACGCAGTATTTT

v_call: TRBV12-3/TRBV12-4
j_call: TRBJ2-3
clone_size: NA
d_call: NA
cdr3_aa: CASSLQGPTDTQYF
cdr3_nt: TGTGCCAGCAGTTTACAGGGACCCACAGATACGCAGTATTTT

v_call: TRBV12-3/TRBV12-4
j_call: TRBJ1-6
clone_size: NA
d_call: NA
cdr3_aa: CASSRPSRGDSPLHF
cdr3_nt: TGTGCCAGCAGCCGCCCGAGCCGGGGGGATTCACCCCTCCACTTT

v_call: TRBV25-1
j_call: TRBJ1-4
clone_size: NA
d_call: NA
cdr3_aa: CASSDLGVEKLFF
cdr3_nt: TGTGCCAGCAGTGATCTGGGTGTCGAAAAACTGTTTTTT

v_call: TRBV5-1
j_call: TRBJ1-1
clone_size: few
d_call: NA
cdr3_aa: CASSPEGTSGLAGFF
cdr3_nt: TGCGCCAGCAGCCCCGAGGGGACGTCTGGCTTGGCCGGTTTCTTT

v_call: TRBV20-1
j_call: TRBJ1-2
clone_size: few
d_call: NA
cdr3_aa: CSARAHGYTF
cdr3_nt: TGCAGTGCTAGAGCTCACGGCTACACCTTC

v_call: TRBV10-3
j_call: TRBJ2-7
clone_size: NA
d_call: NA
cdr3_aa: CAIREPGSEYEQYF
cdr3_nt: TGTGCCATCAGGGAACCCGGTTCCGAATACGAGCAGTACTTC

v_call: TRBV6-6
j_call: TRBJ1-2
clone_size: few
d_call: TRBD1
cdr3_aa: CASRAWGQGDGYTF
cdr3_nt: TGTGCCAGCAGAGCTTGGGGACAGGGTGATGGCTACACCTTC

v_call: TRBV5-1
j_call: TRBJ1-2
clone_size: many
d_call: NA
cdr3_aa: CASSPEVGRANYGYTF
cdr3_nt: TGCGCCAGCAGCCCGGAAGTGGGGAGAGCTAACTATGGCTACACCTTC

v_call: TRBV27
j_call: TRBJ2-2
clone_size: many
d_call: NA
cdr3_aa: CASSLLISGELFF
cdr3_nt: TGTGCCAGCAGTTTGTTGATTTCCGGGGAGCTGTTTTTT

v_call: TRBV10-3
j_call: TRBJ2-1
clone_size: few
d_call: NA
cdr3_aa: CAISPARGLPYNEQFF
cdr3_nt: TGTGCCATCAGCCCCGCTCGGGGGCTGCCCTACAATGAGCAGTTCTTC

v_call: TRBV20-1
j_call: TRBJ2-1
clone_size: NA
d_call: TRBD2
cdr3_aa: CSAVASGGSYNEQFF
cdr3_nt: TGCAGTGCTGTCGCTAGCGGGGGTAGCTACAATGAGCAGTTCTTC

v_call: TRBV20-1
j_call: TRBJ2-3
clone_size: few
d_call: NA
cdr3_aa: CSARRDPSSTDTQYF
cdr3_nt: TGCAGTGCCCGACGGGACCCCTCGAGCACAGATACGCAGTATTTT

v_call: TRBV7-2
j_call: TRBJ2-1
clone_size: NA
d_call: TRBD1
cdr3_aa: CASSPPTRAQGANEQFF
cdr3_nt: TGTGCCAGCAGCCCACCTACCCGAGCACAGGGGGCTAATGAGCAGTTCTTC

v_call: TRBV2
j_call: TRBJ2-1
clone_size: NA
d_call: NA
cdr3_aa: CASKWGYEQFF
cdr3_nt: TGTGCCAGCAAGTGGGGCTATGAGCAGTTCTTC

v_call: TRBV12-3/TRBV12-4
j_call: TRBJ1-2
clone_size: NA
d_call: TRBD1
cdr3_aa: CASGGQGAFGYTF
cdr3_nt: TGTGCCAGCGGGGGGCAGGGGGCGTTTGGCTACACCTTC

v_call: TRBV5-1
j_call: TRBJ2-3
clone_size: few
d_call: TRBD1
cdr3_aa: CASSFPRDRVPDTQYF
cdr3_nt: TGCGCCAGCAGCTTTCCCCGGGACAGGGTCCCAGATACGCAGTATTTT

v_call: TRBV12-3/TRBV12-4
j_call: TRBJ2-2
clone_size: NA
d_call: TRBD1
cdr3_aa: CASSLRGQGITGELFF
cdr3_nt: TGTGCCAGCAGTTTAAGAGGACAGGGGATCACCGGGGAGCTGTTTTTT

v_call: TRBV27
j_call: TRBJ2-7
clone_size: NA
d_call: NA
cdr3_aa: CASRSRTSYEQYF
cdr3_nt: TGTGCCAGCAGGTCGCGGACAAGCTACGAGCAGTACTTC

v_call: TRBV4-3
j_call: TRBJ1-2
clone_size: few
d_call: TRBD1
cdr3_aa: CASSQDSQGGAYYGYTF
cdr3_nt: TGCGCCAGCAGCCAAGATAGCCAAGGGGGCGCATACTATGGCTACACCTTC

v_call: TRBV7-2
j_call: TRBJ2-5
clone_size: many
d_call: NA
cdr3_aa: CASSLMDGQETQYF
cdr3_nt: TGTGCCAGCAGCTTGATGGACGGACAAGAGACCCAGTACTTC

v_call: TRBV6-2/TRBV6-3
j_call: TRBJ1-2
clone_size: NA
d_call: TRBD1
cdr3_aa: CASRRDSSYGYTF
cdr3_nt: TGTGCCAGCAGACGGGACAGTTCCTATGGCTACACCTTC

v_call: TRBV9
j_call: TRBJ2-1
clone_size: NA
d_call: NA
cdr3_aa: CASSVEGDGPWDEQFF
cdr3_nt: TGTGCCAGCAGCGTAGAGGGGGACGGACCTTGGGATGAGCAGTTCTTC

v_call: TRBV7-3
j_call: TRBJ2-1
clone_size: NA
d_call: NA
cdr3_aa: CASSSSRDDNEQFF
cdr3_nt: TGTGCCAGCAGCTCAAGCCGGGACGACAATGAGCAGTTCTTC

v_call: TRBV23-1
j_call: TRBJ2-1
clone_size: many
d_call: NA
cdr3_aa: CASSQSLALYNEQFF
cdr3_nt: TGCGCCAGCAGTCAGTCCCTAGCCCTTTACAATGAGCAGTTCTTC

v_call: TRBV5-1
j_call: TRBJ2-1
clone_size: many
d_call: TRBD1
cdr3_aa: CASSSGQANEQFF
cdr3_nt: TGCGCCAGCAGCTCAGGACAGGCCAATGAGCAGTTCTTC

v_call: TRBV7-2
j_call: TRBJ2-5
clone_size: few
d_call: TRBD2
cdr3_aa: CASSRSLAGGQETQYF
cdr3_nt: TGTGCCAGCAGCCGGTCACTAGCGGGGGGACAAGAGACCCAGTACTTC

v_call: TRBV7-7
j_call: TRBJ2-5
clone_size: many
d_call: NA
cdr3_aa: CASSLGQGQETQYF
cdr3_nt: TGTGCCAGCAGCTTAGGGCAGGGTCAAGAGACCCAGTACTTC

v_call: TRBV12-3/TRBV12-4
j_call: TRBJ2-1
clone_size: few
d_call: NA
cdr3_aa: CASSSGGAYNEQFF
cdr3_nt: TGTGCCAGCAGTTCCGGGGGCGCCTACAATGAGCAGTTCTTC

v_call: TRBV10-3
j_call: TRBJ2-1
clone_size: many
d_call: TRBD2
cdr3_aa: CAIGAGGYYNEQFF
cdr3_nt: TGTGCCATCGGAGCGGGGGGGTACTACAATGAGCAGTTCTTC

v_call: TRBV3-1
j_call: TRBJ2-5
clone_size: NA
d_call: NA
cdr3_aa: CASSQISETQYF
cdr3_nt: TGTGCCAGCAGCCAAATCTCGGAGACCCAGTACTTC

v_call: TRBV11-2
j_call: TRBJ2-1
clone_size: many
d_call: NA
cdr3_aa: CASSLGGEQFF
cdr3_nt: TGTGCCAGCAGCTTAGGAGGCGAGCAGTTCTTC

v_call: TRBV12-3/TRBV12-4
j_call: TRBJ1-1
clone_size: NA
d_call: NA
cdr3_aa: CATLPRAPGEAFF
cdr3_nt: TGTGCCACCCTCCCTCGGGCCCCGGGTGAAGCTTTCTTT

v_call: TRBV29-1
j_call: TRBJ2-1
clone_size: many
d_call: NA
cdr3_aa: CSVDRGKNNEQFF
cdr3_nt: TGCAGCGTTGACCGCGGCAAGAACAATGAGCAGTTCTTC

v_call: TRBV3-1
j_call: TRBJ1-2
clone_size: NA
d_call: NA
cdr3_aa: CASSQDGGANYTF
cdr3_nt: TGTGCCAGCAGCCAAGATGGCGGGGCGAACTACACCTTC